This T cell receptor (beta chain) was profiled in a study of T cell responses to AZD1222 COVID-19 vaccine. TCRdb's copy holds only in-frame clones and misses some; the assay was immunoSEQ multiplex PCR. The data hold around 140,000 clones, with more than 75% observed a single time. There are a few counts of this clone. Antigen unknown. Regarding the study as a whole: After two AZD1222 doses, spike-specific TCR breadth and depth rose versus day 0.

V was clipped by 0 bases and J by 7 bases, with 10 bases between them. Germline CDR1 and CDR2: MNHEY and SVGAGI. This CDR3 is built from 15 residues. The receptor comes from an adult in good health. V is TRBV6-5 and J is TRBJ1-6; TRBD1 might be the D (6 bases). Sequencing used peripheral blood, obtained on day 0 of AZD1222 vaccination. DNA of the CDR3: TGTGCCAGCAGTTACTCGCGGCAGGGGAATTCACCCCTCCACTTT. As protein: CASSYSRQGNSPLHF.